These T cell receptor beta chains were read from a single sample in a study of OX40 agonist ivuxolimab in advanced cancers. Some clones are missing from TCRdb's copy, which holds only in-frame ones; the method was immunoSEQ multiplex PCR. The profile shows about 61,000 clones, around 86% of them singletons. The sequencing used CD4+ or CD8+ T cells sorted from blood, collected in a trial of the OX40 agonist ivuxolimab. These receptors originate from an adult with an advanced solid tumor such as melanoma, head and neck, liver or kidney cancer. CDR3s include the opening cysteine and the closing phenylalanine or tryptophan. A D gene is named only where the DNA matches it firmly. Size values are once, few and many counts, or a class for expanded clones, and some rows have none.

V gene	D gene	J gene	clone size	CDR3 protein	CDR3 DNA
TRBV10-3	.	TRBJ2-1	.	CAIRDDSNNEQFF	TGTGCCATCAGGGACGATTCGAACAATGAGCAGTTCTTC
TRBV10-3	.	TRBJ2-7	.	CAISDQTENEQYF	TGTGCCATCAGTGACCAGACAGAAAACGAGCAGTACTTC
TRBV6-5	.	TRBJ1-1	.	CASSIGGRNTEAFF	TGTGCCAGCAGCATCGGGGGACGAAACACTGAAGCTTTCTTT
TRBV6-4	TRBD1	TRBJ2-3	.	CASSDSGTGADTQYF	TGTGCCAGCAGTGACTCGGGGACAGGGGCAGATACGCAGTATTTT
TRBV9	TRBD1	TRBJ2-5	.	CASSFSGTEQETQYF	TGTGCCAGCAGCTTCTCCGGGACAGAACAAGAGACCCAGTACTTC
TRBV14	.	TRBJ2-5	.	CASSQAPLETQYF	TGTGCCAGCAGCCAAGCCCCCCTGGAGACCCAGTACTTC
TRBV9	TRBD2	TRBJ2-2	.	CASSVAAGYTGELFF	TGTGCCAGCAGCGTAGCAGCGGGGTACACCGGGGAGCTGTTTTTT
TRBV2	.	TRBJ2-1	.	CASSERGPLDEQFF	TGTGCCAGCAGTGAACGGGGCCCGTTAGATGAGCAGTTCTTC
TRBV28	TRBD1	TRBJ2-7	.	CASRAWTGGGEQYF	TGTGCCAGCAGAGCGTGGACAGGGGGTGGGGAGCAGTACTTC
TRBV11-2	.	TRBJ2-5	.	CASSLAGRETQYF	TGTGCCAGCAGCTTAGCAGGGCGAGAGACCCAGTACTTC
TRBV9	.	TRBJ2-2	.	CASSPDSTGELFF	TGTGCCAGCAGCCCGGACAGCACCGGGGAGCTGTTTTTT
TRBV7-3	.	TRBJ1-2	.	CASSPDRAYGYTF	TGTGCCAGCAGCCCCGACAGAGCCTATGGCTACACCTTC
TRBV7-3	.	TRBJ1-1	.	CASSCPRGPQSENTEAFF	TGTGCCAGCAGCTGCCCCAGGGGCCCCCAATCAGAGAACACTGAAGCTTTCTTT
TRBV7-2	.	TRBJ2-6	.	CASSLNGPGANVLTF	TGTGCCAGCAGCTTAAACGGCCCTGGGGCCAACGTCCTGACTTTC
TRBV18	TRBD1	TRBJ2-7	.	CASSFTGGSTYEQYF	TGTGCCAGCTCATTTACAGGGGGATCCACCTACGAGCAGTACTTC
TRBV7-8	.	TRBJ1-2	few	CASSLETGGGYTF	TGTGCCAGCAGCTTAGAGACAGGCGGTGGCTACACCTTC
TRBV5-6	.	TRBJ2-2	.	CASSLEGPSNTGELFF	TGTGCCAGCAGCTTGGAGGGTCCTTCCAACACCGGGGAGCTGTTTTTT
TRBV14	.	TRBJ1-2	.	CASSQDLGNYGYTF	TGTGCCAGCAGCCAAGATCTAGGGAACTATGGCTACACCTTC
TRBV7-2	.	TRBJ2-3	.	CASSLGWGRGNTQYF	TGTGCCAGCAGCTTAGGTTGGGGAAGGGGGAATACGCAGTATTTT
TRBV10-3	.	TRBJ2-1	.	CATQKLESSYNEQFF	TGTGCCACCCAAAAACTAGAGAGCTCCTACAATGAGCAGTTCTTC
TRBV5-4	TRBD1	TRBJ1-6	.	CASSSRDRNNSPLHF	TGTGCCAGCAGCTCCCGGGACAGGAATAATTCACCCCTCCACTTT
TRBV5-1	.	TRBJ1-4	.	CASSLAQGNEKLFF	TGCGCCAGCAGCTTGGCCCAGGGAAATGAAAAACTGTTTTTT
TRBV11-2	.	TRBJ1-5	once	CASSLGLNQPQHF	TGTGCCAGCAGCTTGGGCTTAAATCAGCCCCAGCATTTT
TRBV4-2	.	TRBJ1-5	.	CASSRRTGEEQPQHF	TGTGCCAGCAGCCGTCGGACGGGTGAGGAACAGCCCCAGCATTTT
TRBV11-2	.	TRBJ2-1	.	CASSLSSQYNEQFF	TGTGCCAGCAGCTTATCGTCACAGTACAATGAGCAGTTCTTC
TRBV11-2	TRBD1	TRBJ1-2	.	CASSFTGESGYTF	TGTGCCAGCAGCTTCACAGGGGAGAGTGGCTACACCTTC
TRBV6-5	.	TRBJ2-7	.	CASSYMAGGIYEQYF	TGTGCCAGCAGTTACATGGCAGGGGGGATCTACGAGCAGTACTTC
TRBV6-4	.	TRBJ1-2	.	CASTGSLKAQANYGYTF	TGTGCCAGCACAGGCAGCCTAAAAGCTCAAGCTAACTATGGCTACACCTTC
TRBV2	.	TRBJ2-2	.	CASSEVGGANGELFF	TGTGCCAGCAGTGAAGTTGGGGGCGCAAACGGGGAGCTGTTTTTT
TRBV6-4	TRBD1	TRBJ1-2	.	CASSPHGQGTTNYGYTF	TGTGCCAGCAGCCCCCATGGACAGGGAACCACTAACTATGGCTACACCTTC
TRBV5-4	TRBD1	TRBJ2-7	.	CASSHGTDSYEQYF	TGTGCCAGCAGCCATGGGACAGACTCCTACGAGCAGTACTTC
TRBV29-1	.	TRBJ1-2	.	CSVEENRAYGYTF	TGCAGCGTTGAAGAAAACAGGGCATATGGCTACACCTTC
TRBV28	.	TRBJ1-2	.	CASSEGGGRYYGYTF	TGTGCCAGCAGTGAAGGGGGGGGCCGATACTATGGCTACACCTTC
TRBV7-9	.	TRBJ1-3	.	CASEGFSGNTIYF	TGTGCCAGCGAGGGGTTCTCTGGAAACACCATATATTTT
TRBV7-9	TRBD1	TRBJ1-5	few	CASSLGDSPNQPQHF	TGTGCCAGCAGCTTAGGGGACAGCCCAAATCAGCCCCAGCATTTT
TRBV4-2	.	TRBJ1-5	.	CASSQEGASNQPQHF	TGTGCCAGCAGCCAAGAAGGGGCGAGCAATCAGCCCCAGCATTTT
TRBV6-1	.	TRBJ2-5	.	CASSLGHLGSETQYF	TGTGCCAGCAGTTTAGGCCACCTGGGAAGCGAGACCCAGTACTTC
TRBV29-1	TRBD1	TRBJ2-7	.	CSVGSWGQGTYEQYF	TGCAGCGTTGGCTCCTGGGGACAGGGTACCTACGAGCAGTACTTC
TRBV6-6	TRBD2	TRBJ2-7	.	CASSPSTSGGLEQYF	TGTGCCAGCAGTCCATCGACTAGCGGGGGGCTCGAGCAGTACTTC
TRBV7-3	TRBD2	TRBJ2-3	.	CASSDLAGGTDTQYF	TGTGCCAGCAGCGATTTAGCGGGGGGCACAGATACGCAGTATTTT
TRBV6-5	TRBD1	TRBJ1-6	.	CASSYRDRTDSPLHF	TGTGCCAGCAGTTACCGGGACAGGACCGATTCACCCCTCCACTTT
TRBV7-9	.	TRBJ1-2	.	CASSQSQGSNYGYTF	TGTGCCAGCAGCCAGAGTCAAGGGTCTAACTATGGCTACACCTTC
TRBV9	.	TRBJ2-7	once	CASSPNSYEQYF	TGTGCCAGCAGCCCGAACTCCTACGAGCAGTACTTC
TRBV5-1	TRBD2	TRBJ2-5	.	CASSLEASGEETQYF	TGCGCCAGCAGCTTGGAGGCTAGCGGGGAAGAGACCCAGTACTTC
TRBV4-3	TRBD1	TRBJ1-6	.	CASSQEPTGSSYNSPLHF	TGCGCCAGCAGCCAAGAACCGACAGGGAGCTCCTATAATTCACCCCTCCACTTT
TRBV12-5	.	TRBJ2-5	.	CASGLVYGQVASQETQYF	TGTGCTAGTGGTTTGGTATACGGTCAGGTGGCGAGCCAAGAGACCCAGTACTTC
TRBV6-5	.	TRBJ1-2	.	CASSAAQGSGGYTF	TGTGCCAGCAGTGCCGCACAGGGTTCGGGCGGCTACACCTTC
TRBV6-5	.	TRBJ1-2	.	CASSQAMYYGYTF	TGTGCCAGCAGTCAAGCAATGTACTATGGCTACACCTTC
TRBV19	.	TRBJ2-5	.	CASSRPSGTQYF	TGTGCCAGTAGTCGACCCTCCGGGACCCAGTACTTC
TRBV2	.	TRBJ1-3	.	CASSEVKYSGNTIYF	TGTGCCAGCAGTGAAGTAAAGTACTCTGGAAACACCATATATTTT
TRBV7-8	.	TRBJ2-5	.	CASSPAKETQYF	TGTGCCAGCAGCCCAGCGAAAGAGACCCAGTACTTC
TRBV28	.	TRBJ2-7	.	CASSLIAPYEQYF	TGTGCCAGCAGTTTGATAGCTCCCTACGAGCAGTACTTC
TRBV27	.	TRBJ1-6	.	CASSLTNSPLHF	TGTGCCAGCAGTCTTACCAATTCACCCCTCCACTTT
TRBV19	.	TRBJ1-5	.	CASSIGRLNQPQHF	TGTGCCAGTAGTATCGGCAGACTGAATCAGCCCCAGCATTTT